The rows below give T cell receptor beta chains drawn from one sample of a study of T cells after yellow fever vaccination. TCRdb processed the 5' RACE reads anew with MiXCR; each CDR3 protein has one entry. The profile shows under 550,000 distinct CDR3 sequences, 21% of them singletons. The material was PBMCs, obtained 21 days after the first yellow fever vaccination. The receptor source for this set is a man between 18 and 35 years old who received the YFV17D yellow fever vaccine. CDR3s include the opening cysteine and the closing phenylalanine or tryptophan. Fields, in order: D gene, J gene, clone size, V gene, CDR3 protein, CDR3 DNA. D genes are given only for firm matches. Rows may omit the clone size; those that give it use once, few, many or a size class.

NA	TRBJ2-7	many	TRBV7-8	CASSVGSGQGSYEQYF	TGTGCCAGCAGTGTGGGTTCCGGTCAGGGAAGCTACGAGCAGTACTTC
NA	TRBJ2-6	few	TRBV29-1	CSVGESGANVLTF	TGCAGCGTTGGGGAGTCTGGGGCCAACGTCCTGACTTTC
NA	TRBJ2-3	NA	TRBV20-1	CSASELTKHADTQYF	TGCAGTGCTAGCGAACTAACTAAACATGCAGATACGCAGTATTTT
TRBD2	TRBJ2-1	few	TRBV7-2	CASSFWASGYNEQFF	TGTGCCAGCAGCTTCTGGGCTAGCGGATACAATGAGCAGTTCTTC
NA	TRBJ2-1	NA	TRBV9	CASGGGGPYNEQFF	TGTGCCAGCGGAGGGGGGGGCCCATACAATGAGCAGTTCTTC
NA	TRBJ2-5	many	TRBV29-1	CSVSTQAQETQYF	TGCAGCGTGTCGACCCAGGCCCAAGAGACCCAGTACTTC
NA	TRBJ2-3	few	TRBV7-9	CASSSTTLAGDTQYF	TGTGCCAGCAGCTCCACTACCTTGGCGGGAGATACGCAGTATTTT
TRBD1	TRBJ2-1	few	TRBV5-1	CASQATGGYNEQFF	TGCGCCAGCCAAGCGACAGGGGGATACAATGAGCAGTTCTTC
TRBD2	TRBJ2-3	few	TRBV29-1	CSVGGLATNTQYF	TGCAGCGTTGGCGGACTAGCGACGAATACGCAGTATTTT
NA	TRBJ2-1	NA	TRBV7-9	CASSPPGASYEQFF	TGTGCCAGCAGCCCTCCAGGGGCCTCCTACGAGCAGTTCTTC
NA	TRBJ1-4	NA	TRBV5-1	CASRREGSEKLFF	TGCGCCAGCAGAAGAGAGGGGAGTGAAAAACTGTTTTTT
TRBD2	TRBJ2-3	few	TRBV20-1	CSASAGGLSTDTQYF	TGCAGTGCTTCCGCGGGGGGGCTTAGCACAGATACGCAGTATTTT